This T cell receptor beta chain is drawn from a study of shared clonotypes between healthy human individuals. This table comes from immunoSEQ multiplex PCR, and its TCRdb copy is limited to in-frame clones, with some not included. Of 2 million to 3 million clones listed, roughly 93% are singletons. In the CD4+ fraction, cells were divided into CD45RA+ naive and CD45RA-negative memory subsets. Study-wide results and limits: Naive subsets tended to show greater estimated richness than memory subsets. Compared with clonotypes that all four donors shared, non-shared clonotypes had lower generation probabilities. Specimens sampled were limited to blood, with tissue repertoires likely differing.

As concerns this clone: Its antigen is as yet unknown.

The sequenced material came from naive CD4+ T cells from PBMCs. The subset: CD45RA+ positively selected. The TCR comes from a young man in good health. Some clones in this sample may be carry-over from other donors' samples.

In nucleotides, the CDR3 is TGTGCCAGCAGCCCCACTAGCGGGGCCCACAATGAGCAGTTCTTC. Amino acid sequence: CASSPTSGAHNEQFF. The V and J genes are TRBV11-3 and TRBJ2-1; 10 nucleotides align to TRBD2. Germline CDR1 is SGHNT and CDR2 is YENEEA. After removal of 5 bases from V and 5 bases from J, the junction contained 6 bases not matched to a gene. CDR3 length: 15 residues.